Described below is a single TCR beta chain sequence and its context. Antigen specificity is unknown. The V gene lost 6 bases and the J gene lost 5 bases, with 7 bases spanning the gap. This CDR3 is 12 amino acids long. CDR1 is KGHSH, CDR2 LQKENI, per germline. This specimen belongs to a study of yellow fever vaccine responses in identical twins. Points from the study as a whole: Twins reportedly appeared to share part of their vaccine T cell response while keeping part individual.

In TCRdb, the RT-PCR reads were re-called with MiXCR into one record per CDR3 protein. This table holds around 5,000 distinct CDR3 sequences, roughly 89% found once. V usage is TRBV18 and J usage is TRBJ2-2; D gene uncertain. This clonotype originated in a young woman who received the yellow fever vaccine. The sequencing here drew on T cells from blood (PBMCs), unsorted or a sorted subset (not recorded which), taken before or after yellow fever vaccination (not recorded which). The CDR3 DNA reads TGTGCCAGCTCCAGCCAAACCGGGGAGCTGTTTTTT. This codes for CASSSQTGELFF.